Listed here are 28 T cell receptor beta chains from one sample, sequenced in a study of blood T cell repertoires in COVID-19. Only in-frame clones appear in the TCRdb table, and some are missing; sequencing was by immunoSEQ multiplex PCR. The sample has some 160,000 clones; about 88% are singletons. Sequenced input: peripheral blood. The source of these receptors is a woman of 80 years or more with COVID-19, enrolled during active disease.

V is TRBV7-2 and J is TRBJ2-3; 8 bases are shared with TRBD1. Germline values: CDR1 SGHTA, CDR2 FQGNSA. The CDR3 has 16 amino acids. V lost 5 bases, J lost 6 bases, and 13 bases stayed unmatched. CDR3 DNA: TGTGCCAGCAGCACCTTACGGACAGGGCCCGGGGATACGCAGTATTTT. The encoded protein is CASSTLRTGPGDTQYF.

This clone came up once. The chain joins TRBV7-8 to TRBJ1-6; weak D call: TRBD1 (6 bases). The ends were cut back, 6 bases at V and 7 bases at J, with 16 bases in the middle. Germline-derived CDR1 and CDR2 are SGHVS and FQNEAQ. The length of the CDR3 is 15 residues. The CDR3 region is CASRVSGGANSPLHF. The DNA of the CDR3 is TGTGCCAGCAGGGTGTCGGGGGGCGCAAATTCACCCCTCCACTTT.

This chain uses TRBV28 with TRBJ1-1; 9 bases are shared with TRBD1. CDR3 length: 15 amino acids. CDR1 and CDR2 from the germline V gene are MDHEN and SYDVKM. The V segment lost 3 bases and the J segment 7 bases; nucleotides outside the gene matches: 9. The CDR3, as DNA: TGTGCCAGCAGTTTCGGGACAGGGTCATACGGTGAAGCTTTCTTT. It encodes CASSFGTGSYGEAFF.

CDR3 DNA sequence: TGTGCCAGCAGTCGCGGAGGGGAATTCCACTACGAGCAGTACTTC. Amino acid sequence: CASSRGGEFHYEQYF. The chain has TRBV28 and TRBJ2-7; weak D call: TRBD2 (6 bases). From germline, CDR1 is MDHEN and CDR2 SYDVKM. The CDR3 consists of 15 residues. The germline V and J ends were trimmed by 5 bases and 3 bases, with 17 bases remaining between them.

The chain has TRBV4-3 and TRBJ1-2; no definite D call. Germline V lookup: CDR1 LGHNA, CDR2 YSLEER. V was pared by 3 bases and J by 4 bases, with 12 bases between. The CDR3 is 14 amino acids. CDR3 DNA sequence: TGCGCCAGCAGCCATTCCGACGGGAGCTATGGCTACACCTTC. Protein: CASSHSDGSYGYTF.

V is TRBV21-1 and J is TRBJ1-4. TRBV21-1 counts as a pseudogene. The CDR3 runs 14 residues. The CDR3 here is CASTWPGDLEKLFF. The DNA for the CDR3 is TGTGCCAGCACCTGGCCGGGGGACTTAGAAAAACTGTTTTTT.

The J gene is TRBJ2-3, the V gene TRBV11-2, with D maybe TRBD2 (5 bases). This CDR3 comprises 17 residues. V was shortened by 0 bases and J by 0 bases, with 13 bases between the two germline ends. CDR1 is SGHAT and CDR2 is FQNNGV in the germline V gene. CDR3 protein: CASSLDSYGKSTDTQYF. The CDR3, as DNA: TGTGCCAGCAGCTTAGATAGCTACGGGAAAAGCACAGATACGCAGTATTTT.

The chain couples TRBV7-8 to TRBJ1-4, with D possibly matching TRBD1 (6 bases). The CDR3 contains 14 residues. Germline CDR1 reads SGHVS; CDR2 reads FQNEAQ. The ends were cut back, 3 bases at V and 7 bases at J, with 12 bases in the middle. This CDR3 reads CASSFQGKGEKLFF. In DNA form, the CDR3 reads TGTGCCAGCAGCTTTCAGGGGAAGGGTGAAAAACTGTTTTTT.

The rearrangement links TRBV10-3 to TRBJ1-1, with 7 positions matching TRBD1. CDR1 ENHRY and CDR2 SYGVKD come from the germline V gene. V lost 7 bases to trimming and J lost 1 base; unmatched junction nucleotides: 6. The CDR3 runs to 14 residues. The CDR3 coding sequence is TGTGCCATCACCCCAGACAGGGCGAACACTGAAGCTTTCTTT. Translated: CAITPDRANTEAFF.

V and J are TRBV19 and TRBJ1-2; TRBD1 matches 8 bases. CDR1 is LNHDA and CDR2 is SQIVND in the germline V gene (reference sequence). V lost 5 bases to trimming and J lost 7 bases; unmatched junction nucleotides: 9. This CDR3 region has 14 residues. The CDR3 protein is CASSSDRELIGYTF. In DNA form, the CDR3 reads TGTGCCAGTAGTTCGGACAGGGAACTAATTGGCTACACCTTC. Complete variable domain (other parts from reference TRBV19 and TRBJ1-2): DGGITQSPKYLFRKEGQNVTLSCEQNLNHDAMYWYRQDPGQGLRLIYYSQIVNDFQKGDIAEGYSVSREKKESFPLTVTSAQKNPTAFYLCASSSDRELIGYTFGSGTRLTVV.

This clone occurred once. The chain joins TRBV6-5 to TRBJ2-1; no clear D gene. Per germline, CDR1 MNHEY and CDR2 SVGAGI. The CDR3 is made up of 15 amino acids. The V end was cut by 0 bases, the J end by 4 bases, with 10 bases between. CDR3 DNA: TGTGCCAGCAGTTACTCCCAGGCGTTATACAATGAGCAGTTCTTC. It encodes CASSYSQALYNEQFF.

The chain links TRBV25-1 to TRBJ1-1; D remains ambiguous. CDR1 MGHDK and CDR2 SYGVNS come from the germline V gene. The CDR3 sequence is 12 residues long. Trimming removed 3 bases from V and 2 bases from J, with 4 bases in between. CDR3 DNA: TGTGCCAGCAGTGACTACAACACTGAAGCTTTCTTT. Translation: CASSDYNTEAFF.

The rearrangement joins TRBV19 to TRBJ1-1, with TRBD1 matching over 10 bases. The CDR3 sequence is 16 residues long. Looked up from germline, CDR1 is LNHDA and CDR2 is SQIVND (reference sequence). Unmatched junction bases numbered 8, after V lost 6 bases and J lost 1 base. The CDR3 loop is CASSIPGQGRNTEAFF. The CDR3 DNA reads TGTGCCAGTAGCATCCCGGGACAGGGGAGGAACACTGAAGCTTTCTTT.

V and J are TRBV2 and TRBJ2-3; TRBD1 aligns across 8 bases. Trimming removed 6 bases from V and 0 bases from J; junction bases left unmatched: 2. The CDR3 is 14 amino acids. Per germline, CDR1 SNHLY and CDR2 FYNNEI. As DNA, the CDR3 is TGTGCCAGCAGGGGGGACAGGAGCACAGATACGCAGTATTTT. Its translation: CASRGDRSTDTQYF.

The J gene is TRBJ2-2, the V gene TRBV6-2 or TRBV6-3; 11 nucleotides line up with TRBD2. Per the germline V gene, CDR1 is MNHEY and CDR2 is SVGEGT. This CDR3 contains 19 residues. V lost 4 bases to trimming and J lost 1 base; unmatched junction nucleotides: 11. CDR3 residues: CASSSIGAGTSGNTGELFF. The DNA for the CDR3 is TGTGCCAGCAGTTCTATCGGAGCCGGGACTAGCGGGAACACCGGGGAGCTGTTTTTT.

J is TRBJ2-3 and V is TRBV9; tentatively, D is TRBD2 (6 bases). Germline CDR1 SGDLS, CDR2 YYNGEE. The V end was cut by 0 bases, the J end by 5 bases, with 13 bases between. This CDR3 is 15 amino acids long. The CDR3 DNA reads TGTGCCAGCAGCGTAGGAACGGGAGTAGGAGATACGCAGTATTTT. As protein: CASSVGTGVGDTQYF.

The chain combines TRBV28 with TRBJ2-7, with 7 positions matching TRBD1. CDR1 is MDHEN and CDR2 is SYDVKM in the germline V gene. V shed 6 bases and J 3 bases; nucleotides not matched to a gene: 14. The CDR3 extends over 16 amino acids. In DNA form, the CDR3 reads TGTGCCAGCAGCCCCCTTGGGGGACAGAGAAGCTACGAGCAGTACTTC. Protein product: CASSPLGGQRSYEQYF.

The gene calls are TRBV6-4 and TRBJ1-2, with D hard to call. This CDR3 is 14 amino acids long. V lost 5 bases and J lost 5, with 15 bases in between. Germline values: CDR1 MRHNA, CDR2 SNTAGT. CDR3 in DNA: TGTGCCAGCAGTTCACTCATGTCCCCATATGGCTACACCTTC. This translates into CASSSLMSPYGYTF.

The chain employs TRBV18 and TRBJ1-3, with D perhaps matching TRBD1 (5 bases). V dropped 5 bases and J dropped 0 bases, with 14 bases sitting between them. Per the germline V gene, CDR1 is KGHSH and CDR2 is LQKENI. CDR3 length: 16 residues. The CDR3 is CASSEVRATSGNTIYF. The DNA for the CDR3 is TGTGCCAGCTCAGAGGTCAGGGCGACCTCTGGAAACACCATATATTTT.

V gene TRBV7-9 combines with J gene TRBJ2-1; TRBD1 agrees at 7 bases. The CDR3 has 16 residues. Germline assignment: CDR1 SEHNR and CDR2 FQNEAQ (reference sequence). V lost 4 bases and J lost 6; bases outside the gene matches: 12. CDR3 sequence (DNA): TGTGCCAGCAGCTCAAAGAATATTGGGACAGTCAATGAGCAGTTCTTC. Its protein is CASSSKNIGTVNEQFF.

This clone came up a few times. This rearrangement joins TRBV10-2 to TRBJ1-5; 8 nucleotides align to TRBD1. J lost 0 bases, V lost 6 bases, and 4 bases had no gene match. The CDR3 spans 15 residues. Per germline, CDR1 WSHSY and CDR2 SAAADI. This chain's CDR3 is CASRDRAYSNQPQHF. CDR3 in DNA: TGCGCCAGCAGGGACAGGGCTTATAGCAATCAGCCCCAGCATTTT.

The chain is built from TRBV5-4 and TRBJ2-1; D is ambiguous. The CDR3 covers 12 residues. Per germline, CDR1 SGHNT and CDR2 YYREEE (reference sequence). Trimming shortened V by 0 bases and J by 9 bases, and 7 bases separated the two germline ends. CDR3 in DNA: TGTGCCAGCAGCTTGGAGCGCGGTGAGCAGTTCTTC. It translates to CASSLERGEQFF.

This rearrangement joins TRBV3-1 (or the pseudogene TRBV3-2) to TRBJ1-1; D not certain. This CDR3 is built from 13 residues. CDR1 is LGHDT and CDR2 is YNNKEL in the germline V gene (reference sequence). Between the trimmed V and J ends, which lost 4 bases and 2 bases, there was a span of 8 bases. The CDR3 DNA is TGTGCCAGCAGCCGCCGGACTAACACTGAAGCTTTCTTT. Amino acids: CASSRRTNTEAFF.

V and J are TRBV24-1 and TRBJ2-2; the D gene is possibly TRBD1 (5 bases). In germline, CDR1 is KGHDR, CDR2 SFDVKD. The CDR3 is 13 residues long. Between the trimmed V and J ends, which lost 10 bases and 5 bases, there was a span of 13 bases. CDR3 coding DNA: TGTGCCACGCAGGTCTCAGGGACCGGGGAGCTGTTTTTT. It translates to CATQVSGTGELFF.

The chain has TRBV18 and TRBJ1-4, with D perhaps matching TRBD1 (6 bases). V was shortened by 3 bases and J by 0 bases, with 8 bases between the two germline ends. Germline V gene lookup returns CDR1 KGHSH and CDR2 LQKENI. The CDR3 is made up of 15 amino acids. Here the CDR3 reads CASSPDRTTNEKLFF. CDR3 sequence (DNA): TGTGCCAGCTCACCTGACAGGACAACTAATGAAAAACTGTTTTTT.

The chain employs TRBV2 and TRBJ1-1, with D possibly TRBD1 on 5 matching bases. Germline V gene data show CDR1 as SNHLY and CDR2 as FYNNEI. The CDR3 contains 18 residues. The V and J ends lost 7 bases and 5 bases respectively, with 29 bases between them. The CDR3 DNA reads TGTGCCAGCACCCTAACGGGGGAGACCGAGACCAGGCGGACTGAAGCTTTCTTT. Translation gives CASTLTGETETRRTEAFF.

The rearrangement links TRBV6-1 to TRBJ2-5; 10 bases align to TRBD2. From germline, CDR1 is MNHNS and CDR2 SASEGT. The CDR3 spans 18 residues. J gave up 0 bases and V 2 bases, and 9 bases lay outside the gene matches. The CDR3 bases are TGTGCCAGCAGTGAACAAGTAGCGGGAGGCCCGTACCAAGAGACCCAGTACTTC. Residues: CASSEQVAGGPYQETQYF.

The chain couples TRBV18 to TRBJ2-7; perhaps TRBD2 as D (6 bases). Trimming shortened V by 0 bases and J by 2 bases, and 8 bases separated the two germline ends. Germline CDR1 is KGHSH and CDR2 is LQKENI. This CDR3 has 14 residues. Written as DNA, the CDR3 is TGTGCCAGCTCACCACCACGGGAGCCCTACGAGCAGTACTTC. This codes for CASSPPREPYEQYF.